The 18 T cell receptor beta chains below were found in one sample sequenced in a study of T cell responses to AZD1222 COVID-19 vaccine. Profiled with immunoSEQ multiplex PCR; TCRdb holds only in-frame clones, not every one. The sample carries fewer than 85,000 clones, about 88% recorded once. The sample consisted of peripheral blood, taken on day 0 of AZD1222 vaccination. The receptors were gathered from an adult in good health.

CDR3 loop: CASSLAEGASNQPQHF. The CDR3 region has the DNA TGTGCCAGCAGCTTAGCAGAGGGGGCGAGCAATCAGCCCCAGCATTTT. J is TRBJ1-5 and V is TRBV7-8; TRBD1 matches 7 bases. This CDR3 comprises 16 residues. Germline values: CDR1 SGHVS, CDR2 FQNEAQ. Germline trimming cut 0 bases from V and 1 base from J; bases unmatched to any gene: 3.

The gene calls are TRBV28 and TRBJ2-7; 9 nucleotides agree with TRBD1. V lost 6 bases, J lost 3 bases, and 12 bases stayed unmatched. The CDR3 consists of 16 residues. Germline CDR1 MDHEN, CDR2 SYDVKM. The CDR3, as DNA: TGTGCCAGCAGCAGTCTGGACAGGGGTAGGAACTACGAGCAGTACTTC. It encodes CASSSLDRGRNYEQYF.

CDR3 in amino acids: CAWRDGANTNTEAFF. In nucleotides, the CDR3 is TGTGCCTGGAGGGATGGGGCAAATACGAACACTGAAGCTTTCTTT. This chain uses TRBV30 with TRBJ1-1; maybe TRBD1 (5 bases). The germline V and J ends were trimmed by 3 bases and 1 base, with 15 bases remaining between them. The CDR3 spans 15 residues. CDR1 and CDR2 (germline): GTSNPN, SVGIG (reference sequence).

In its sample, this clone was seen a few times. V and J are TRBV2 and TRBJ1-2; 7 bases match TRBD1. V lost 10 bases, J lost 4 bases, and 12 bases stayed unmatched. The V gene's germline CDR1 is SNHLY and CDR2 FYNNEI. CDR3 length: 14 amino acids. The CDR3 region has the DNA TGTGCCAAAGAGCTTAGGGACAGTGGCTATGGCTACACCTTC. As protein: CAKELRDSGYGYTF.

The chain's CDR3 is CASSYSGGVYGYTF. CDR3 sequence (DNA): TGTGCCAGCAGTTACTCAGGAGGCGTTTATGGCTACACCTTC. The chain combines TRBV6-5 with TRBJ1-2, with D uncertain. The CDR3 has 14 amino acids. Germline V lookup: CDR1 MNHEY, CDR2 SVGAGI. Trimming removed 0 bases at V and 5 bases at J, with 10 bases between.

The chain joins TRBV6-5 to TRBJ1-4; 10 bases align to TRBD1. The CDR3 has 14 amino acids. Losses at the gene ends were 6 bases for V and 7 bases for J; bases not matched to a gene: 5. Per germline, CDR1 MNHEY and CDR2 SVGAGI. The CDR3 spells CASRTGDRGEKLFF. The CDR3 bases are TGTGCCAGCAGAACGGGGGACAGGGGTGAAAAACTGTTTTTT.

The genes are TRBV11-2 and TRBJ2-1, with D hard to call. V shed 4 bases and J shed 4 bases, with 14 bases lying between them. This CDR3 is built from 15 residues. Germline CDR1 and CDR2: SGHAT and FQNNGV. This CDR3 is CASSSISGSYNEQFF. The CDR3 DNA reads TGTGCCAGCAGCTCCATTTCCGGATCTTACAATGAGCAGTTCTTC.

The chain recombines TRBV19 with TRBJ1-5, with a tentative D call TRBD1 (5 bases). In germline, CDR1 is LNHDA, CDR2 SQIVND (reference sequence). V was shortened by 8 bases and J by 7 bases, with 21 bases between the two germline ends. The CDR3 totals 15 residues. CDR3 residues: CASLRYGGGGQPQHF. The CDR3 region has the DNA TGTGCCAGTCTGAGATACGGTGGGGGGGGACAGCCCCAGCATTTT.

The chain recombines TRBV4-2 with TRBJ2-1; a weak D match, TRBD2 (5 bases). Deletions cut 0 bases from V and 6 bases from J, with 12 bases between. Germline values: CDR1 LGHNA, CDR2 YNFKEQ. This CDR3 has 15 amino acids. The CDR3 bases are TGTGCCAGCAGCCAAGATGCCACCCGGGGCAATGAGCAGTTCTTC. Translated, it gives CASSQDATRGNEQFF.

J is TRBJ2-2 and V is TRBV5-1, with TRBD2 as a possible D gene (6 bases). V gave up 5 bases and J gave up 4 bases, with 12 bases separating them. Germline V lookup: CDR1 SGHRS, CDR2 YFSETQ. The CDR3 is 14 residues long. The CDR3 here is CASRRDSTTGELFF. CDR3 coding DNA: TGCGCCAGCAGAAGGGACTCAACCACCGGGGAGCTGTTTTTT.

This chain uses TRBV5-1 with TRBJ2-7, with D uncertain. The germline CDR1 and CDR2 sequences are SGHRS and YFSETQ. Trimming cost V 3 bases and J 0 bases, with 10 bases left between them. This CDR3 has 14 residues. The CDR3 DNA sequence: TGCGCCAGCAGCTCCCACGACGCCTCCTACGAGCAGTACTTC. Its translation: CASSSHDASYEQYF.

This clone has just one count. The chain employs TRBV7-8 and TRBJ1-1; TRBD1 might be the D (5 bases). V dropped 6 bases and J dropped 3 bases, with 14 bases sitting between them. This CDR3 region has 14 residues. Germline V gene lookup returns CDR1 SGHVS and CDR2 FQNEAQ. Here the CDR3 reads CASRSVTGYTEAFF. The DNA for the CDR3 is TGTGCCAGCAGGAGTGTTACAGGTTACACTGAAGCTTTCTTT. Using reference TRBV7-8 and TRBJ1-1 for the parts outside the CDR3, the full variable domain is GAGVSQSPRYKVAKRGQDVALRCDPISGHVSLFWYQQALGQGPEFLTYFQNEAQLDKSGLPSDRFFAERPEGSVSTLKIQRTQQEDSAVYLCASRSVTGYTEAFFGQGTRLTVV.

The chain employs TRBV19 and TRBJ1-5; 12 bases align to TRBD1. Germline CDR1 reads LNHDA; CDR2 reads SQIVND (reference sequence). The J segment lost 8 bases and the V segment lost 3 bases, leaving 5 bases of the junction unmatched. CDR3 length: 15 amino acids. CDR3 protein: CASSMGQGAEKPQHF. The CDR3 coding sequence is TGTGCCAGTAGTATGGGACAGGGGGCGGAAAAGCCCCAGCATTTT.

The CDR3 sequence: CASTTEGQANSGNTIYF. CDR3 nucleotide sequence: TGTGCCAGCACCACGGAGGGGCAGGCCAACTCTGGAAACACCATATATTTT. The chain uses TRBV9 and TRBJ1-3, with D perhaps TRBD1 (5 bases). CDR3 length: 17 amino acids. Germline V gives CDR1 SGDLS, CDR2 YYNGEE. Trimming stripped 6 bases from V and 0 bases from J, with 19 bases between.

The chain joins TRBV6-5 to TRBJ2-3, with 7 bases matching TRBD1. This CDR3 contains 16 residues. Germline V gives CDR1 MNHEY, CDR2 SVGAGI. V dropped 4 bases and J dropped 2; count of bases not matched to a gene: 9. The CDR3 nucleotides are TGTGCCAGCAGTTCCCTCTCAAGGGGGCTCACAGATACGCAGTATTTT. This translates into CASSSLSRGLTDTQYF.

The chain carries TRBV5-6 and TRBJ2-2; no firm D call. Per germline, CDR1 SGHDT and CDR2 YYEEEE. The CDR3 is 12 amino acids. V dropped 3 bases and J dropped 6 bases, with 6 bases sitting between them. The CDR3 DNA reads as TGTGCCAGCAGCTCACCATCCGGGGAGCTGTTTTTT. This encodes CASSSPSGELFF.

The rearrangement uses TRBV5-4 and TRBJ1-1; 10 bases match TRBD1. The J segment lost 4 bases and the V segment lost 4 bases, leaving 13 bases of the junction unmatched. CDR3 length: 17 amino acids. Germline CDR1 is SGHNT and CDR2 is YYREEE (reference sequence). CDR3 sequence: CASSPGTGAGTGTEAFF. As DNA, the CDR3 is TGTGCCAGCAGCCCGGGGACAGGGGCGGGGACGGGCACTGAAGCTTTCTTT.

The genes are TRBV2 and TRBJ1-2, with TRBD1 identical over 7 bases. Germline loops: CDR1 SNHLY, CDR2 FYNNEI. V shed 6 bases, J shed 2 bases, and the junction held 6 bases outside the gene matches. This CDR3 has 14 amino acids. For the CDR3, the DNA is TGTGCCAGCAGGTTACAGGGGATCAACTATGGCTACACCTTC. Translating it yields CASRLQGINYGYTF. The entire variable domain, with the rest obtained from reference TRBV2 and TRBJ1-2, is as follows: EPEVTQTPSHQVTQMGQEVILRCVPISNHLYFYWYRQILGQKVEFLVSFYNNEISEKSEIFDDQFSVERPDGSNFTLKIRSTKLEDSAMYFCASRLQGINYGYTFGSGTRLTVV.